Following are 24 T cell receptor beta chains from one sample sequenced in a study of blood T cell repertoires in COVID-19. Using immunoSEQ multiplex PCR, the repertoire was profiled, and TCRdb retains in-frame clones only, with some absent. This sample has 65,000 to 80,000 clones, with around 87% found just once. What was sequenced was peripheral blood. These TCRs come from a man aged 45-60 years with active COVID-19.

The chain recombines TRBV18 with TRBJ2-3, with D hard to call. Germline V gene data show CDR1 as KGHSH and CDR2 as LQKENI. V was clipped by 2 bases and J by 0 bases, with 9 bases between them. The CDR3 is 15 amino acids. The CDR3 is CASSPFESSTDTQYF. The CDR3 DNA follows: TGTGCCAGCTCACCATTCGAGTCTAGCACAGATACGCAGTATTTT.

This chain links TRBV7-9 with TRBJ1-2; a possible D gene is TRBD1 (5 bases). Trimming pared 1 base from V and 5 bases from J, leaving 11 bases between. The CDR3 covers 14 residues. The germline V gene encodes CDR1 SEHNR and CDR2 FQNEAQ (reference sequence). The CDR3 region is CASSLDGGLYGYTF. The CDR3 DNA reads as TGTGCCAGCAGCTTAGATGGGGGACTATATGGCTACACCTTC. The entire variable domain, with the rest obtained from reference TRBV7-9 and TRBJ1-2, is as follows: DTGVSQNPRHKITKRGQNVTFRCDPISEHNRLYWYRQTLGQGPEFLTYFQNEAQLEKSRLLSDRFSAERPKGSFSTLEIQRTEQGDSAMYLCASSLDGGLYGYTFGSGTRLTVV.

This clone was counted a single time. The V gene is TRBV28, the J gene TRBJ1-6; D perhaps matches TRBD1 (5 bases). Germline V lookup: CDR1 MDHEN, CDR2 SYDVKM. The CDR3 covers 15 residues. The V and J ends lost 4 bases and 4 bases respectively, with 11 bases between them. The CDR3 bases are TGTGCCAGCAGTTCGGGACTGCCTTATAATTCACCCCTCCACTTT. Translated: CASSSGLPYNSPLHF. The complete variable domain, with remaining parts taken from reference TRBV28 and TRBJ1-6, reads DVKVTQSSRYLVKRTGEKVFLECVQDMDHENMFWYRQDPGLGLRLIYFSYDVKMKEKGDIPEGYSVSREKKERFSLILESASTNQTSMYLCASSSGLPYNSPLHFGNGTRLTVT.

The rearrangement joins TRBV18 to TRBJ1-2; maybe TRBD1 (6 bases). CDR1 and CDR2 (germline): KGHSH, LQKENI. Trimming removed 3 bases at V and 5 bases at J, with 13 bases between. This CDR3 is 14 amino acids long. The DNA for the CDR3 is TGTGCCAGCTCACCGGCGGGCCAGGGGTATGGCTACACCTTC. It translates to CASSPAGQGYGYTF.

This sequence joins TRBV28 and TRBJ2-4; D may be TRBD2 (6 bases). From germline, CDR1 is MDHEN and CDR2 SYDVKM. The CDR3 length is 16 residues. V lost 2 bases, J lost 1 base, and 12 bases lay in between. CDR3 coding DNA: TGTGCCAGCAGTTTAAGGAGGGTGTCGGCCAAAAACATTCAGTACTTC. Residues: CASSLRRVSAKNIQYF.

CDR3 sequence (DNA): TGTGCCAGTACCCCCACGCTGGGGCCAGATACGCAGTATTTT. Translated, it gives CASTPTLGPDTQYF. This chain connects TRBV19 to TRBJ2-3; perhaps TRBD1 as D (5 bases). The CDR3 is 14 amino acids. In germline, CDR1 is LNHDA, CDR2 SQIVND (reference sequence). Trimming stripped 7 bases from V and 4 bases from J, with 15 bases between.

V gene TRBV5-5 combines with J gene TRBJ2-7; 9 bases fit TRBD1. Germline V lookup: CDR1 SGHKS, CDR2 YYEKEE (reference sequence). There are 14 residues in the CDR3. V shed 2 bases and J 2 bases; nucleotides not matched to a gene: 2. The CDR3 loop reads CASSLRDRAYEQYF. Here the CDR3 DNA reads TGTGCCAGCAGCTTAAGGGACAGGGCCTACGAGCAGTACTTC. Based on the CDR3 plus reference TRBV5-5 and TRBJ2-7, the full variable domain is DAGVTQSPTHLIKTRGQQVTLRCSPISGHKSVSWYQQVLGQGPQFIFQYYEKEERGRGNFPDRFSARQFPNYSSELNVNALLLGDSALYLCASSLRDRAYEQYFGPGTRLTVT.

The chain couples TRBV6-5 to TRBJ1-3, with D unclear. The CDR3 loop spans 15 amino acids. Per germline, CDR1 MNHEY and CDR2 SVGAGI. Trimming removed 5 bases at V and 0 bases at J, with 11 bases between. This CDR3 is CASSRRGLSGNTIYF. The CDR3 nucleotides are TGTGCCAGCAGTCGCCGAGGTCTCTCTGGAAACACCATATATTTT.

This sequence joins TRBV6-5 and TRBJ2-5; TRBD1 is a possible D gene (5 bases). V lost 2 bases, J lost 0 bases, and 10 bases lay in between. Germline assignment: CDR1 MNHEY and CDR2 SVGAGI. This CDR3 is 15 amino acids long. The CDR3 region is CASSYTRVDQETQYF. The CDR3 nucleotides read TGTGCCAGCAGTTACACCAGGGTCGACCAAGAGACCCAGTACTTC.

This rearrangement joins TRBV6-2 or TRBV6-3 to TRBJ2-1; TRBD2 aligns across 13 bases. CDR3 length equals 16 residues. Per the germline V gene, CDR1 is MNHEY and CDR2 is SVGEGT. V was pared by 6 bases and J by 4 bases, with 6 bases of the junction left unmatched. The DNA of the CDR3 is TGTGCCAGCAGCATTCTACTAGCGGGAGGGTACAATGAGCAGTTCTTC. Amino acid sequence: CASSILLAGGYNEQFF.

The gene calls are TRBV7-9 and TRBJ1-6; 8 bases fit TRBD1. CDR1 is SEHNR, CDR2 FQNEAQ, per germline (reference sequence). V lost 1 base to trimming and J lost 6 bases; unmatched junction nucleotides: 5. The CDR3 spans 16 residues. Written as DNA, the CDR3 is TGTGCCAGCAGCTTAGGACAGGGGTTCAGTAATTCACCCCTCCACTTT. Its translation: CASSLGQGFSNSPLHF.

This clone was counted only a few times. The chain couples TRBV29-1 to TRBJ1-2; D may be TRBD1 (5 bases). CDR1 SQVTM and CDR2 ANQGSEA come from the germline V gene. The CDR3 has 15 residues. V was pared by 4 bases and J by 8 bases, with 23 bases between. Written as DNA, the CDR3 is TGCAGCGTTGCGAGCCAGGACACCGGGCGTTCAGGCTACACCTTC. Its protein product is CSVASQDTGRSGYTF.

The chain employs TRBV7-2 and TRBJ2-1; TRBD1 is a possible D gene (6 bases). The CDR3 covers 16 residues. With 5 bases removed from V and 1 base from J, the gap between germline ends came to 15 bases. Germline loops: CDR1 SGHTA, CDR2 FQGNSA. The CDR3 nucleotides read TGTGCCAGCAGCCCATCCCCAGGGGATTCCTACAATGAGCAGTTCTTC. Translated, it gives CASSPSPGDSYNEQFF.

The rearrangement joins TRBV9 to TRBJ2-2, with D maybe TRBD1 (6 bases). V was shortened by 2 bases and J by 0 bases, with 14 bases between the two germline ends. Germline loops: CDR1 SGDLS, CDR2 YYNGEE. This CDR3 region has 17 residues. The DNA of the CDR3 is TGTGCCAGCAGCGTTAACCGGGACAACGCGAACACCGGGGAGCTGTTTTTT. It encodes CASSVNRDNANTGELFF.

The chain joins TRBV6-2 or TRBV6-3 to TRBJ2-1, with 9 nucleotides matching TRBD2. The CDR3 has 16 residues. V was clipped by 6 bases and J by 1 base; unmatched bases: 7. Germline loops: CDR1 MNHEY, CDR2 SVGEGT. The CDR3 protein is CASSKGSGGSYNEQFF. CDR3 nucleotide sequence: TGTGCCAGCAGCAAGGGGAGCGGGGGGTCCTACAATGAGCAGTTCTTC.

The chain employs TRBV7-2 and TRBJ1-1; 9 bases fit TRBD1. Germline-derived CDR1 and CDR2 are SGHTA and FQGNSA. The CDR3 is 16 residues long. V lost 4 bases and J lost 1; bases outside the gene matches: 7. The CDR3 protein is CASSSWDREWNTEAFF. The CDR3 bases are TGTGCCAGCAGCTCCTGGGACAGGGAGTGGAACACTGAAGCTTTCTTT. The whole variable domain, remainder taken from reference TRBV7-2 and TRBJ1-1, is GAGVSQSPSNKVTEKGKDVELRCDPISGHTALYWYRQSLGQGLEFLIYFQGNSAPDKSGLPSDRFSAERTGGSVSTLTIQRTQQEDSAVYLCASSSWDREWNTEAFFGQGTRLTVV.

The V call is TRBV28, the J call TRBJ1-1, with a possible D match to TRBD1 (6 bases). There are 15 residues in the CDR3. Germline CDR1 and CDR2: MDHEN and SYDVKM. Trimming took 7 bases from V and 4 from J, leaving 19 bases between them. The CDR3 loop reads CASTSKDRQGTEAFF. The CDR3 DNA reads TGTGCCAGCACCTCCAAAGACAGGCAAGGCACTGAAGCTTTCTTT.

This clone was found a few times. The CDR3, as DNA: TGTGCCAGCGGAAAAAGGGGAATGAACACTGAAGCTTTCTTT. This sequence encodes CASGKRGMNTEAFF. The genes are TRBV6-5 and TRBJ1-1, with D perhaps TRBD1 (5 bases). Germline-derived CDR1 and CDR2 are MNHEY and SVGAGI. Trimming shortened V by 8 bases and J by 0 bases, and 13 bases separated the two germline ends. The CDR3 consists of 14 residues.

The rearrangement uses TRBV19 and TRBJ2-5, with TRBD2 matching 10 bases. The CDR3 is 17 amino acids. J gave up 5 bases and V 0 bases, and 9 bases lay outside the gene matches. In germline, CDR1 is LNHDA, CDR2 SQIVND (reference sequence). The CDR3 region is CASSIEGVAGGRETQYF. The CDR3 DNA follows: TGTGCCAGTAGTATAGAAGGGGTAGCGGGAGGCCGGGAGACCCAGTACTTC. The entire variable domain, with the rest obtained from reference TRBV19 and TRBJ2-5, is as follows: DGGITQSPKYLFRKEGQNVTLSCEQNLNHDAMYWYRQDPGQGLRLIYYSQIVNDFQKGDIAEGYSVSREKKESFPLTVTSAQKNPTAFYLCASSIEGVAGGRETQYFGPGTRLLVL.

The rearrangement joins TRBV5-4 to TRBJ2-2; D is possibly TRBD2 (6 bases). This CDR3 has 13 residues. Deletions cut 4 bases from V and 7 bases from J, with 11 bases between. From germline, CDR1 is SGHNT and CDR2 YYREEE (reference sequence). The CDR3 nucleotides are TGTGCCAGCAGCGGAATCGGGGGCGGGGAGCTGTTTTTT. It specifies CASSGIGGGELFF.

The chain has TRBV6-6 and TRBJ1-5, with 8 nucleotides matching TRBD1. The CDR3 length is 13 residues. The V and J ends lost 8 bases and 9 bases, in that order; junction bases with no gene match: 9. In germline, CDR1 is MNHNY, CDR2 SVGAGI (reference sequence). As DNA, the CDR3 is TGTGCCAGCCACAGGGGGACCGATGGGCCCCAGCATTTT. Translating gives CASHRGTDGPQHF.

CDR3 nucleotides: TGTGCCAGCGGAGTAATCGGCGGGACAGATACGCAGTATTTT. It codes for CASGVIGGTDTQYF. The chain uses TRBV28 and TRBJ2-3; D is possibly TRBD2 (5 bases). Germline V gene lookup returns CDR1 MDHEN and CDR2 SYDVKM. Trimming took off 8 bases at V and 3 bases at J, with 15 bases between the two ends. The CDR3 is 14 residues long.

This chain connects TRBV19 to TRBJ2-5; possible D gene TRBD2, 6 bases. V was pared by 1 base and J by 3 bases, with 15 bases between. Germline CDR1 is LNHDA and CDR2 is SQIVND (reference sequence). The length of the CDR3 is 16 residues. In DNA, the CDR3 is TGTGCCAGTAGTATAGGGGGGGACCCACAAAAAGAGACCCAGTACTTC. This encodes CASSIGGDPQKETQYF.

The chain joins TRBV4-3 to TRBJ2-7, with 7 bases fitting TRBD2. Trimming took 0 bases from V and 5 from J; bases not matched to a gene: 7. Looked up from germline, CDR1 is LGHNA and CDR2 is YSLEER. The CDR3 spans 15 residues. As DNA, the CDR3 is TGCGCCAGCAGCCAAGATGGGGGGGAGGGAGACGAGCAGTACTTC. Protein sequence: CASSQDGGEGDEQYF.